These 25 T cell receptor beta chains were all obtained from the same sample, sequenced in a study of T cells in Graves' hyperthyroidism and ophthalmopathy (dated by TCRdb to about 2019). The method behind the library was multiplex PCR. TCRdb shows the sequencer as Illumina HiSeq 2000. Amplification of TCR beta CDR3 regions was carried out from RNA transcripts. The TCR CDR3 was subjected to a first round of RT-PCR using the HTBI primer set and the Qiagen OneStep RT-PCR kit. TCRdb cleaned the public reads at Q25 with fastp, built clones with MiXCR and kept in-frame beta chains. Each entry is one CDR3 protein sequence, shown with its most common DNA and genes. Present in this sample are 340,000 or so distinct CDR3 sequences, approximately 15% of which were seen just once. Around a third of the sample is in the top ten clones. Sequenced sample: blood. Receptors originate from a man aged 30 to 39 with Graves' hyperthyroidism.

The rearrangement uses TRBV27 and TRBJ2-3; 9 bases agree with TRBD1. Trimming took 5 bases from V and 2 from J; bases not matched to a gene: 11. Germline V gives CDR1 MNHEY, CDR2 SMNVEV (reference sequence). This CDR3 spans 17 amino acids. This CDR3 is CASSDGKTGGHTDTQYF. For the CDR3, the DNA is TGTGCCAGCAGTGATGGAAAAACAGGGGGCCACACAGATACGCAGTATTTT.

V is TRBV20-1 and J is TRBJ2-7; D unclear. V gave up 3 bases and J gave up 6 bases, with 21 bases separating them. Germline V CDR1 and CDR2: DFQATT, SNEGSKA (reference sequence). The CDR3 consists of 15 residues. Written as DNA, the CDR3 is TGCAGTGCTAGTGGTGGTCTTCCAGCTTCAGGCGAGCAGTACTTC. Its translation is CSASGGLPASGEQYF.

The chain employs TRBV18 and TRBJ2-1, with D uncertain. The germline V gene has CDR1 KGHSH and CDR2 LQKENI. The CDR3 length is 15 residues. V lost 0 bases and J lost 0, with 6 bases in between. The CDR3 DNA reads TGTGCCAGCTCACCACCGAGCCTCTCCTACAATGAGCAGTTCTTC. As protein: CASSPPSLSYNEQFF.

This clonotype was found many times. The chain recombines TRBV12-5 with TRBJ2-5; D possibly corresponds to TRBD2 (5 bases). CDR3 length equals 16 residues. CDR1 and CDR2 (germline): LGHNT, FRNRAP. V lost 1 base and J 5 bases, leaving 17 bases between the germline ends. The CDR3 reads CASGLGASGASETQYF. For the CDR3, the DNA is TGTGCTAGTGGTTTGGGGGCCAGCGGTGCCTCGGAGACCCAGTACTTC.

The table lists this clonotype with many counts. The J gene is TRBJ1-1, the V gene TRBV12-3 or TRBV12-4, with D perhaps matching TRBD1 (6 bases). This CDR3 spans 16 amino acids. Trimming took 6 bases from V and 7 from J, leaving 24 bases between them. CDR3 coding DNA: TGTGCCAGCAGCTTGCAGGGGAGCCCCATCCGGGGTGAAGCTTTCTTT. This codes for CASSLQGSPIRGEAFF.

The DNA of the CDR3 is TGTGCCAGCAGCTCCCGGGATCAAGCAAGGTATGAGCAGTTCTTC. This translates into CASSSRDQARYEQFF. This rearrangement joins TRBV7-9 to TRBJ2-1; D may be TRBD2 (5 bases). The V end was cut by 4 bases, the J end by 8 bases, with 18 bases between. The CDR3 runs to 15 residues. The V gene's germline CDR1 is SEHNR and CDR2 FQNEAQ (reference sequence). Using reference TRBV7-9 and TRBJ2-1 for the parts outside the CDR3, the full variable domain is DTGVSQNPRHKITKRGQNVTFRCDPISEHNRLYWYRQTLGQGPEFLTYFQNEAQLEKSRLLSDRFSAERPKGSFSTLEIQRTEQGDSAMYLCASSSRDQARYEQFFGPGTRLTVL.

This clonotype has a count of ten or more. This rearrangement joins TRBV10-3 to TRBJ1-1; the match to TRBD1 covers 10 bases. The CDR3 loop spans 15 amino acids. V shed 2 bases and J 3 bases; nucleotides not matched to a gene: 3. Germline V CDR1 and CDR2: ENHRY, SYGVKD. Here the CDR3 reads CAISEAGTGDTEAFF. For the CDR3, the DNA is TGTGCCATCAGTGAGGCCGGGACAGGGGACACTGAAGCTTTCTTT.

This clonotype was seen ten or more times. The chain couples TRBV12-3 or TRBV12-4 to TRBJ1-3; D may be TRBD1 (6 bases). The CDR3 is 14 amino acids. V lost 5 bases and J lost 5, with 13 bases in between. This CDR3 reads CASSADRSRNTIYF. The DNA of the CDR3 is TGTGCCAGCAGTGCAGACAGGAGCCGAAACACCATATATTTT.

This chain links TRBV11-2 with TRBJ2-5, with TRBD1 matching 8 bases. The germline V gene encodes CDR1 SGHAT and CDR2 FQNNGV. The V gene end was trimmed by 7 bases and the J gene end by 5 bases; junction bases not matched to a gene: 3. The CDR3 is 12 amino acids. CDR3 DNA sequence: TGTGCCAGCACCAGGGACAGGGAGACCCAGTACTTC. Translation gives CASTRDRETQYF.

This clonotype showed up just a few times. V gene TRBV27 combines with J gene TRBJ2-7; TRBD1 agrees at 7 bases. After removal of 10 bases from V and 5 bases from J, the junction contained 8 bases not matched to a gene. The CDR3 extends over 12 amino acids. Germline V gene lookup returns CDR1 MNHEY and CDR2 SMNVEV (reference sequence). The CDR3 region has the DNA TGTGCCAACCACAGGGGTTTCGACGAGCAGTACTTC. Residues: CANHRGFDEQYF.

This clonotype came up a few times. CDR3: CATSRDFGTTSSYNEQFF. CDR3 nucleotide sequence: TGTGCCACCAGCAGAGATTTCGGGACTACGAGCTCCTACAATGAGCAGTTCTTC. This sequence joins TRBV15 and TRBJ2-1, with TRBD2 identical over 7 bases. Germline loops: CDR1 LNHNV, CDR2 YYDKDF (reference sequence). The CDR3 sequence is 18 residues long. V trimming: 0 bases; J trimming: 0 bases; junction bases outside the gene matches: 8.

This clonotype was detected ten times or more. This sequence joins TRBV28 and TRBJ1-1; D ambiguous. The germline V gene has CDR1 MDHEN and CDR2 SYDVKM. Between the trimmed V and J ends, which lost 3 bases and 1 base, there was a span of 9 bases. The CDR3 runs 14 residues. The CDR3 DNA reads as TGTGCCAGCAGTTTGGCCACATGGAACACTGAAGCTTTCTTT. This sequence encodes CASSLATWNTEAFF.

This clonotype has at least ten counts. The chain couples TRBV5-5 to TRBJ2-7, with unresolved D. Germline CDR1 is SGHKS and CDR2 is YYEKEE (reference sequence). There are 12 residues in the CDR3. The germline V and J ends were trimmed by 3 bases and 3 bases, with 7 bases remaining between them. The chain's CDR3 is CASSSTIYEQYF. In DNA form, the CDR3 reads TGTGCCAGCAGCTCTACCATCTACGAGCAGTACTTC. Together with reference TRBV5-5 and TRBJ2-7, the CDR3 gives the full variable domain: DAGVTQSPTHLIKTRGQQVTLRCSPISGHKSVSWYQQVLGQGPQFIFQYYEKEERGRGNFPDRFSARQFPNYSSELNVNALLLGDSALYLCASSSTIYEQYFGPGTRLTVT.

This clonotype came up a few times. The CDR3 DNA sequence: TGTGCCAGCAGCTTAGCGGACTTCAACAGTTATGAGCAGTTCTTC. It translates to CASSLADFNSYEQFF. V gene TRBV7-8 combines with J gene TRBJ2-1; tentative D call: TRBD2 (5 bases). This CDR3 is 15 amino acids long. CDR1 is SGHVS, CDR2 FQNEAQ, per germline. Trimming left V 0 bases short and J 8 bases short, with 14 bases between.

V usage is TRBV2 and J usage is TRBJ1-2, with D possibly being TRBD1 (5 bases). The CDR3 spans 13 residues. Per germline, CDR1 SNHLY and CDR2 FYNNEI. Trimming cost V 8 bases and J 7 bases, with 17 bases left between them. CDR3 sequence: CASLTGPSGGYTF. In DNA form, the CDR3 reads TGTGCCAGCCTTACGGGACCTTCGGGTGGCTACACCTTC.

This chain uses TRBV27 with TRBJ2-1, with 13 nucleotides matching TRBD2. J was trimmed by 12 bases and V by 5 bases; bases with no gene match: 13. CDR3 length: 16 residues. CDR1 MNHEY and CDR2 SMNVEV come from the germline V gene (reference sequence). CDR3 sequence: CASSPSGLAGSFGQFF. The CDR3 DNA sequence: TGTGCCAGCAGTCCCTCGGGACTAGCGGGATCATTTGGGCAGTTCTTC.

This clonotype has a count of ten or more. The chain couples TRBV6-5 to TRBJ1-2, with D hard to call. Germline CDR1 reads MNHEY; CDR2 reads SVGAGI. V was clipped by 4 bases and J by 7 bases, with 10 bases between them. The CDR3 extends over 12 amino acids. CDR3: CASSSQEFGYTF. Written as DNA, the CDR3 is TGTGCCAGCAGTTCCCAGGAGTTTGGCTACACCTTC.

The V and J genes are TRBV11-2 and TRBJ2-3; TRBD2 matches 7 bases. V lost 5 bases and J lost 10; bases outside the gene matches: 18. CDR1 is SGHAT and CDR2 is FQNNGV in the germline V gene. CDR3 size: 16 residues. CDR3 sequence reads: CASSRMWGGKASAQYF. CDR3 bases: TGTGCCAGCAGCCGGATGTGGGGGGGGAAAGCATCCGCGCAGTATTTT.

In this sample, this clonotype turned up many times. The chain employs TRBV11-1 and TRBJ2-1, with 7 bases lining up with TRBD2. V was pared by 2 bases and J by 6 bases, with 10 bases of the junction left unmatched. The CDR3 length is 16 residues. Germline lookup yields CDR1 SGHAT and CDR2 FQDESV (reference sequence). Written as DNA, the CDR3 is TGTGCCAGCAGCTTAATTGCGGGAGTAGGGCTCAATGAGCAGTTCTTC. Its translation: CASSLIAGVGLNEQFF.

V is TRBV29-1 and J is TRBJ2-5; D remains ambiguous. Germline assignment: CDR1 SQVTM and CDR2 ANQGSEA. The CDR3 is 12 amino acids. The V end lost 4 bases, the J end lost 1 base, and 7 bases lay between the germline ends. The CDR3: CSVGAGQETQYF. CDR3 coding DNA: TGCAGCGTTGGGGCCGGCCAAGAGACCCAGTACTTC.

In this sample, this clonotype turned up many times. The chain joins TRBV28 to TRBJ2-3; 8 nucleotides line up with TRBD1. Losses at the gene ends were 6 bases for V and 3 bases for J; bases not matched to a gene: 8. The CDR3 is 15 residues long. Germline V lookup: CDR1 MDHEN, CDR2 SYDVKM. This chain's CDR3 is CASSPVGDRTDTQYF. The CDR3, as DNA: TGTGCCAGCAGCCCCGTGGGGGACAGGACAGATACGCAGTATTTT.

This sequence joins TRBV12-3 or TRBV12-4 and TRBJ1-6; D gene ambiguous. The CDR3 consists of 15 residues. V was clipped by 6 bases and J by 6 bases, with 15 bases between them. CDR3 nucleotides: TGTGCCAGCAGCCCACAGCAAGACCCTAATTCACCCCTCCACTTT. Protein product: CASSPQQDPNSPLHF.

This clonotype has more than one count but fewer than ten. V gene TRBV9 combines with J gene TRBJ2-5, with 11 positions matching TRBD2. The junction had 6 bases not matched to a gene; V was cut back by 4 bases and J by 4 bases. Germline CDR1 SGDLS, CDR2 YYNGEE. This CDR3 has 15 amino acids. The CDR3 nucleotides are TGTGCCAGCAGCCGTAGCGGGAGGGCCGGAGAGACCCAGTACTTC. It translates to CASSRSGRAGETQYF.

This clonotype was recorded at least ten times. This CDR3 reads CASSLNGRPGTGELFF. CDR3 bases: TGCGCCAGCAGCTTGAATGGAAGGCCCGGCACCGGGGAGCTGTTTTTT. The rearrangement joins TRBV5-1 to TRBJ2-2; D uncertain. CDR3 length: 16 residues. The V and J ends lost 1 base and 4 bases respectively, with 14 bases between them. CDR1 and CDR2 from the germline V gene are SGHRS and YFSETQ.

In its sample, this clonotype was seen a few times. The rearrangement links TRBV7-9 to TRBJ2-2; 8 bases are a match to TRBD1. V lost 5 bases and J lost 5; bases outside the gene matches: 7. This CDR3 spans 15 amino acids. Germline assignment: CDR1 SEHNR and CDR2 FQNEAQ (reference sequence). For the CDR3, the DNA is TGTGCCAGCAGCCTCAGACAGGGGAGGACCGGGGAGCTGTTTTTT. Its protein is CASSLRQGRTGELFF.